This T cell receptor beta chain was captured in a study of beta chain features in type 1 diabetes. V shed 2 bases and J shed 8 bases, with 15 bases lying between them. The CDR3 has 15 amino acids. CDR1 is SGHTA, CDR2 FQGNSA, per germline. Expressed TCRB transcripts were sequenced, since all the RNA that had been isolated was reverse transcribed. Libraries were prepared by immunoSEQ multiplex PCR; TCRdb keeps only in-frame clonotypes and omits some of them. Seen here are about 640,000 clones, about an eighth observed once, and the top ten hold around 0.12%. This clone was found a few times. Antigen: not known. General study results and limits: Because the template was cDNA, high-expressing cells might be over-represented. There were fewer insertions and more deletions at the VDJ junctions of type 1 diabetes patients. Compared with healthy donors, patients appeared to share more similar naive, central memory and regulatory TCRB repertoires. The question left open here concerned HLA type influencing TCRB rearrangement. For Type 1 diabetes patients, all four CD4+ subsets carried TCRB CDR3s that were moderately but significantly shorter.

The chain joins TRBV7-2 to TRBJ2-2; tentative D call: TRBD1 (6 bases). The sequencing sample was made of naive CD4+ T cells from blood. This receptor was obtained from a man aged 25-40 years with type 1 diabetes. CDR3: CASSLMQGLIGELFF. The CDR3 DNA reads as TGTGCCAGCAGCTTAATGCAGGGGTTAATTGGGGAGCTGTTTTTT.